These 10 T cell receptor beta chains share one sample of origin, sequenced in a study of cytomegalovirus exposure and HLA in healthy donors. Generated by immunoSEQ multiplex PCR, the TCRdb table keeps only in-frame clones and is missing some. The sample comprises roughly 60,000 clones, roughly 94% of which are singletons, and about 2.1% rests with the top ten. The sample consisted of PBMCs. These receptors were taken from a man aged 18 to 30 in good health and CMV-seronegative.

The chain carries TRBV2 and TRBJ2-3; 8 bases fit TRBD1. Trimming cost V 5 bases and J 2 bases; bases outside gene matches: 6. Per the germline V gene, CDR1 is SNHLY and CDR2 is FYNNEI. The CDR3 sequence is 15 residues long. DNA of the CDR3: TGTGCCAGCAGTAACCGGGACAGGTTCACAGATACGCAGTATTTT. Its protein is CASSNRDRFTDTQYF. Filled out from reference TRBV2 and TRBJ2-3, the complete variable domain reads EPEVTQTPSHQVTQMGQEVILRCVPISNHLYFYWYRQILGQKVEFLVSFYNNEISEKSEIFDDQFSVERPDGSNFTLKIRSTKLEDSAMYFCASSNRDRFTDTQYFGPGTRLTVL.

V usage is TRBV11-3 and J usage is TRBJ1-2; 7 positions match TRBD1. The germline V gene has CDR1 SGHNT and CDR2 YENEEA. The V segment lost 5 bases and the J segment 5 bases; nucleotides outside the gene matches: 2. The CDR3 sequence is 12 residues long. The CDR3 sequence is CASSTGAYGYTF. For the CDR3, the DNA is TGTGCCAGCAGCACAGGGGCTTATGGCTACACCTTC.

This CDR3 reads CASKGAPTETYEQYF. CDR3 DNA sequence: TGTGCCAGCAAGGGCGCTCCGACAGAGACCTACGAGCAGTACTTC. The chain carries TRBV6-4 and TRBJ2-7; tentative D call: TRBD1 (5 bases). Germline CDR1 is MRHNA and CDR2 is SNTAGT. V was pared by 7 bases and J by 2 bases, with 18 bases between. CDR3 length equals 15 residues.

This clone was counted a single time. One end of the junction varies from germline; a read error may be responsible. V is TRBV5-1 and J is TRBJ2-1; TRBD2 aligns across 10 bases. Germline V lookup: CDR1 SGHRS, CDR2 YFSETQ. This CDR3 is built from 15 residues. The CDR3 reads CAGSPTSGIYNEQFF. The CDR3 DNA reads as TGCGCCGGCAGCCCCACTAGCGGGATTTACAATGAGCAGTTCTTC.

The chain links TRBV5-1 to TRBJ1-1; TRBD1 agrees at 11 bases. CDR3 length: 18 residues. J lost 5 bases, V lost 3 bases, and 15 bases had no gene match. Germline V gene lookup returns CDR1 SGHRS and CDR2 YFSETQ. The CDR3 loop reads CASSSLNPGQGGRTEAFF. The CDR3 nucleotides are TGCGCCAGCAGCTCTCTAAATCCGGGACAGGGGGGTAGGACTGAAGCTTTCTTT.

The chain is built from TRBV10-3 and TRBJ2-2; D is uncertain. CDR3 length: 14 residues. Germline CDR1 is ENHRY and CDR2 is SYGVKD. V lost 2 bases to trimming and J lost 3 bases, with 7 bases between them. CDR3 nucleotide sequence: TGTGCCATCAGTGAGCGGCAGGACACCGGGGAGCTGTTTTTT. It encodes CAISERQDTGELFF.

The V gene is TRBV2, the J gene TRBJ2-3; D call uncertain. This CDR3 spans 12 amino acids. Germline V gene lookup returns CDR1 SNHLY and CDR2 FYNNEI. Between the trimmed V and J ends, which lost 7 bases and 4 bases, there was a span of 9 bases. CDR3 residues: CASTKLADTQYF. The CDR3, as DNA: TGTGCCAGCACTAAATTGGCAGATACGCAGTATTTT.

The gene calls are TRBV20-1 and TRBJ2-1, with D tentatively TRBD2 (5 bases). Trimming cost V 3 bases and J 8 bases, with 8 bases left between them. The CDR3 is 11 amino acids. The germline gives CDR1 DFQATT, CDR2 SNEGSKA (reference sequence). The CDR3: CSARDWDEQFF. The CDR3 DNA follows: TGCAGTGCTAGGGACTGGGATGAGCAGTTCTTC.

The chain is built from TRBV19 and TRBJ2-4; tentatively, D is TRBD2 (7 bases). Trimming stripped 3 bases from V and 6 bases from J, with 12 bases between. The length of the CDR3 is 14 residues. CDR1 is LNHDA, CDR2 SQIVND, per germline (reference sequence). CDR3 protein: CASSMGGGRNIQYF. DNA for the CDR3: TGTGCCAGTAGTATGGGGGGGGGCCGAAACATTCAGTACTTC.

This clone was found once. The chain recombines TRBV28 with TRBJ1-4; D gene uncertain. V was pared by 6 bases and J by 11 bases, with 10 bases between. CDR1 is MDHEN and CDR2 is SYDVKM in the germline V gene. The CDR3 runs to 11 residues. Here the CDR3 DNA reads TGTGCCAGCAGCCCGAGGAGGAAACTGTTTTTT. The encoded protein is CASSPRRKLFF.